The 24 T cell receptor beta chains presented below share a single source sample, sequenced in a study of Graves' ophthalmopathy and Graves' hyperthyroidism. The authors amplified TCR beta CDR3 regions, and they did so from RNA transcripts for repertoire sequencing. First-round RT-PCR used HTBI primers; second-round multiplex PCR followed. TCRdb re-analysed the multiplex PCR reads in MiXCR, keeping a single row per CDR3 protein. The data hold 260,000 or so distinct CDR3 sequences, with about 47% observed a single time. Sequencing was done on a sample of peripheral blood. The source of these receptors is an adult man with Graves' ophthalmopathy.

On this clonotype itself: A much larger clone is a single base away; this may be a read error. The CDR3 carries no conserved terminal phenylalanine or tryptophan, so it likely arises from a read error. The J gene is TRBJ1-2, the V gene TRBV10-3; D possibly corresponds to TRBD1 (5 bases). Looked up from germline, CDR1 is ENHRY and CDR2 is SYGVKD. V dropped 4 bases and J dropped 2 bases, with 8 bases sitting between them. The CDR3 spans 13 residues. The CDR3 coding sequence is TGTGCCATCAGTGCGGCAGGGAACTATGGCTACACCCTC. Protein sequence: CAISAAGNYGYTL.

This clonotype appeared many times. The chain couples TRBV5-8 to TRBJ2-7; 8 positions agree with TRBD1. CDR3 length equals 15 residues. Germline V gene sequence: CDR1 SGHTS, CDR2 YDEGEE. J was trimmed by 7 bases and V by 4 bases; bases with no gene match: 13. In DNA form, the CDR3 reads TGTGCCAGCAGCCCACTTGACAGGGGAGGAGGGGAGCAGTACTTC. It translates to CASSPLDRGGGEQYF.

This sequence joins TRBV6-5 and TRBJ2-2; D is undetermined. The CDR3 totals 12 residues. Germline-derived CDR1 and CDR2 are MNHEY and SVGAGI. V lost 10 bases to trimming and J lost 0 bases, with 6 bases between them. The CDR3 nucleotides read TGTGCCATTTCGACGAACACCGGGGAGCTGTTTTTT. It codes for CAISTNTGELFF.

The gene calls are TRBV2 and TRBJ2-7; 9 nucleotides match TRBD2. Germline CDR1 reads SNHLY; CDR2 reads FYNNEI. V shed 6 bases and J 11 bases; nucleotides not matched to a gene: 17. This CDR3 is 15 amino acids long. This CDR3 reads CASSLYSGGSYIKYF. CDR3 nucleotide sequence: TGTGCCAGCAGCCTGTATAGCGGGGGCAGTTATATTAAGTACTTC.

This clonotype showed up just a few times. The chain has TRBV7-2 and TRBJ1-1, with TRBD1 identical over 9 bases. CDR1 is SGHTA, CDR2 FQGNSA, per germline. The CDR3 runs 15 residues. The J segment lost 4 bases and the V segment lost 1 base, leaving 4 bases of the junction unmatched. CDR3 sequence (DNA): TGTGCCAGCAGCTTAGAGGGACAGGGTTTCACTGAAGCTTTCTTT. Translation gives CASSLEGQGFTEAFF.

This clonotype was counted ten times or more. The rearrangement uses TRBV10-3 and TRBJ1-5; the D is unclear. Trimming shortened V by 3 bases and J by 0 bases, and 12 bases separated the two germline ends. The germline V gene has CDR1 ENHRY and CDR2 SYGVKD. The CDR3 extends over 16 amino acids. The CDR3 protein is CAISDPGRSSNQPQHF. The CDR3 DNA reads TGTGCCATCAGTGACCCCGGACGGAGTAGCAATCAGCCCCAGCATTTT.

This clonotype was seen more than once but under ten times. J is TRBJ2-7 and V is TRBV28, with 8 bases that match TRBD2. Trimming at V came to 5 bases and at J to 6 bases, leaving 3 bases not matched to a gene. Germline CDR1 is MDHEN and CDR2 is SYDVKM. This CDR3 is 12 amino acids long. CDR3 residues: CASSLSGGEQYF. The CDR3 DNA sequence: TGTGCCAGCAGTCTCAGCGGGGGCGAGCAGTACTTC. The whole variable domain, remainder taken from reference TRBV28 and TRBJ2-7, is DVKVTQSSRYLVKRTGEKVFLECVQDMDHENMFWYRQDPGLGLRLIYFSYDVKMKEKGDIPEGYSVSREKKERFSLILESASTNQTSMYLCASSLSGGEQYFGPGTRLTVT.

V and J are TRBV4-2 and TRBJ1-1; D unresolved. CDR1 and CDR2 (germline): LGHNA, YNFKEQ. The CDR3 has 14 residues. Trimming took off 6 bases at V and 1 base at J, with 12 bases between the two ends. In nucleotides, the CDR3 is TGTGCCAGCAGGGGGTATCACGAGAACACTGAAGCTTTCTTT. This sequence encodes CASRGYHENTEAFF.

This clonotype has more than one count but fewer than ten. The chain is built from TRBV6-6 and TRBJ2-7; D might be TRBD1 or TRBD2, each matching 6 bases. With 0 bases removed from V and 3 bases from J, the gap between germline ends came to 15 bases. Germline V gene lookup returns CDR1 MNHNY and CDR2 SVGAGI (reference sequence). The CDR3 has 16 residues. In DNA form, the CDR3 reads TGTGCCAGCAGTTACTCGATGGCAAGGGGGGACTACGAGCAGTACTTC. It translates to CASSYSMARGDYEQYF.

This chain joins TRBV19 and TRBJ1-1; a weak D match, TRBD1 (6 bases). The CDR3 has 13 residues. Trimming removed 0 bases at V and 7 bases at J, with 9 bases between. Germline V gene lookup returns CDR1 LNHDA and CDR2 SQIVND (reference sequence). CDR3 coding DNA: TGTGCCAGTAGTATAGAAGGACAGCGTGAAGCTTTCTTT. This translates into CASSIEGQREAFF.

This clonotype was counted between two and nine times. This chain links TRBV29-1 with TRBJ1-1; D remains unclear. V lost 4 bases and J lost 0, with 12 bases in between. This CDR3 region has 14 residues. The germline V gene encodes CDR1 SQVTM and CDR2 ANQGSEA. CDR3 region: CSVVRSGMNTEAFF. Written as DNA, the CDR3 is TGCAGCGTTGTCCGGTCAGGTATGAACACTGAAGCTTTCTTT.

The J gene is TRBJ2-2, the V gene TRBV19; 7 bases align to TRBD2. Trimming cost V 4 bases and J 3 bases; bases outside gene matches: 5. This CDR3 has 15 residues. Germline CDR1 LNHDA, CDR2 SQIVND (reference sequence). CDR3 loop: CASSSGSRYTGELFF. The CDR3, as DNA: TGTGCCAGTAGTAGCGGGAGTCGGTACACCGGGGAGCTGTTTTTT.

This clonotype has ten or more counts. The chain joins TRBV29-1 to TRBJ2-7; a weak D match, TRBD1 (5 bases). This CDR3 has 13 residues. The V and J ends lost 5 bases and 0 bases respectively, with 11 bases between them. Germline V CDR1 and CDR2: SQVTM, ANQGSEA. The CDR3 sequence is CSVRGRDSYEQYF. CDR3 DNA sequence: TGCAGCGTTAGGGGAAGGGACTCCTACGAGCAGTACTTC.

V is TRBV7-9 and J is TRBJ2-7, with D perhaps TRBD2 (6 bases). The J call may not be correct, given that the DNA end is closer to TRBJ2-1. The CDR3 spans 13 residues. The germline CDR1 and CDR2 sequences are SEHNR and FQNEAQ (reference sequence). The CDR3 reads CASSLGLRNEQFF. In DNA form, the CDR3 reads TGTGCCAGCAGCTTGGGACTGAGGAATGAGCAGTTCTTC.

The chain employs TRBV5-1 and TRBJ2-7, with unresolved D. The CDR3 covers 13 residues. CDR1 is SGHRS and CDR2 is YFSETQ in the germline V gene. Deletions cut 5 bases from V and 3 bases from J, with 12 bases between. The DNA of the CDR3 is TGCGCCAGCAGGGCACTGGATGACTACGAGCAGTACTTC. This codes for CASRALDDYEQYF.

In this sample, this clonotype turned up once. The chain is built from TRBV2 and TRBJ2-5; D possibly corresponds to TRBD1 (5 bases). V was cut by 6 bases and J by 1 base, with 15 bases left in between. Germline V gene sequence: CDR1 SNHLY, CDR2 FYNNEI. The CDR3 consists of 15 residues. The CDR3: CASSLSDNLQETQYF. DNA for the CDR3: TGTGCCAGCAGCCTGTCGGACAACCTCCAAGAGACCCAGTACTTC.

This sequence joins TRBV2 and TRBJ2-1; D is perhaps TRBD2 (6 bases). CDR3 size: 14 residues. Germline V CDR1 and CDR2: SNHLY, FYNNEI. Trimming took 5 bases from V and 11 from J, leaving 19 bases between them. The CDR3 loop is CASSSQEGMGKQFF. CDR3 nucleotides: TGTGCCAGCAGTTCTCAGGAGGGAATGGGCAAGCAGTTCTTC.

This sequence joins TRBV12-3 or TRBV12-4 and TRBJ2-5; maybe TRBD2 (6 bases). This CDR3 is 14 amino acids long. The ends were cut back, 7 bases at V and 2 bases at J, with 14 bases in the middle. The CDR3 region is CASTPGGRQETQYF. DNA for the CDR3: TGTGCCAGCACCCCCGGGGGTCGTCAAGAGACCCAGTACTTC.

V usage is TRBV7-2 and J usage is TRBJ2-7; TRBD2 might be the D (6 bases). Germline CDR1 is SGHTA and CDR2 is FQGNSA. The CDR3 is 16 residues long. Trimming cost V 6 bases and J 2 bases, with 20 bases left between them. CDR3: CASSTTPGTGAYEQYF. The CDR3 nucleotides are TGTGCCAGCAGTACTACCCCCGGGACGGGAGCCTACGAGCAGTACTTC.

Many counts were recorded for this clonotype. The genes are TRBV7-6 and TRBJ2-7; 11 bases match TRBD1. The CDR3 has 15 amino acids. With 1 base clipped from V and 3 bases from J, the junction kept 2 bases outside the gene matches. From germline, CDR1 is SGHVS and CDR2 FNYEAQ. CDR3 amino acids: CASSLVGTGGYEQYF. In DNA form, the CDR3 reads TGTGCCAGCAGCTTAGTTGGGACAGGGGGCTACGAGCAGTACTTC.

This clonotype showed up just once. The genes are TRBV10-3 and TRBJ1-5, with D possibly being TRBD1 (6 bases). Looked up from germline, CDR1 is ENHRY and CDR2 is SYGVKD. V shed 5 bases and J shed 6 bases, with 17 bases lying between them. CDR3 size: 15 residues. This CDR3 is CAISSQQGGSQPQHF. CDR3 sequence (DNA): TGTGCCATCAGTTCCCAACAGGGCGGGTCTCAGCCCCAGCATTTT.

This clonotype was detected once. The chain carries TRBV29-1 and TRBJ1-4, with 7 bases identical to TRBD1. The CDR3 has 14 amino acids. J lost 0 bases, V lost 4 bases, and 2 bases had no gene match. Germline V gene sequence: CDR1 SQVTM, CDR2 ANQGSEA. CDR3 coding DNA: TGCAGCGTTGGAGGGGGCACAACTAATGAAAAACTGTTTTTT. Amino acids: CSVGGGTTNEKLFF.

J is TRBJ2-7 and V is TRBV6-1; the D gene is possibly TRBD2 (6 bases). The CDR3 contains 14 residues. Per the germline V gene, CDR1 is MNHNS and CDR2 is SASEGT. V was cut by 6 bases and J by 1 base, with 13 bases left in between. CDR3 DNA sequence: TGTGCCAGCAGCTCCTGGGAGGTTTCCTACGAGCAGTACTTC. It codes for CASSSWEVSYEQYF.

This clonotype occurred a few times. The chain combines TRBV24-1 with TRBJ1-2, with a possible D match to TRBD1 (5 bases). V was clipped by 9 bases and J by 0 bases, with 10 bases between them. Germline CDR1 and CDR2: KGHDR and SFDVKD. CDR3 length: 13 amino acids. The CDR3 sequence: CATGRTTNYGYTF. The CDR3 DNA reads TGTGCCACCGGACGGACAACTAACTATGGCTACACCTTC.